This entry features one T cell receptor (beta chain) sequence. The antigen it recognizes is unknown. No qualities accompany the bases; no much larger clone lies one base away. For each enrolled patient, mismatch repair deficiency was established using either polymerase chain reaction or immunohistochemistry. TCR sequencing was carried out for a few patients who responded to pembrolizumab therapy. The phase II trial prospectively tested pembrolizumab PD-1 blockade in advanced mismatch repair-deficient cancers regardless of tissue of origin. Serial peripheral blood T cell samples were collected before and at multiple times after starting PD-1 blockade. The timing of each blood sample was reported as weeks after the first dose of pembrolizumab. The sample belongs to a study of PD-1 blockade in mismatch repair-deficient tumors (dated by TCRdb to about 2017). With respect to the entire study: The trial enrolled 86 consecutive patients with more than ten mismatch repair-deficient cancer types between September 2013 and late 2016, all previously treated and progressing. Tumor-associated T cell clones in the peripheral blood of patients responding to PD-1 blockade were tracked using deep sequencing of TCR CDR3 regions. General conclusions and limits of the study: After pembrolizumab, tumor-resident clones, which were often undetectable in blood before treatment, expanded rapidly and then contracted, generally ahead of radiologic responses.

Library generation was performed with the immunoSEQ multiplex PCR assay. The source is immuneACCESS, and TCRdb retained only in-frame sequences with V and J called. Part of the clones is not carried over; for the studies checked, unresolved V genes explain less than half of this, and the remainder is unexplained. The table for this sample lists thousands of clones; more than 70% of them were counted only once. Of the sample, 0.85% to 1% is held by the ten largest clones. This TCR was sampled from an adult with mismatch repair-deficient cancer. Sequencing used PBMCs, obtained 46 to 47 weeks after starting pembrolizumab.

The DNA sequence is TGCGCCAGCAGAGGTGCCGGGACAGCTGATACTGAAGCTTTCTTT. Protein translation: CASRGAGTADTEAFF. This chain is built from TRBV5-1 and TRBJ1-1; 7 central bases correspond to TRBD1. The CDR3 spans 15 residues, from the cysteine through the phenylalanine. Just the 45-base CDR3 DNA is kept, in frame starting at base 1. CDR1 and CDR2 are read off the germline V gene as SGHRS and YFSETQ. Compared with germline, V lacks 5 bases and J lacks 5 bases; bases without a gene match: 12.